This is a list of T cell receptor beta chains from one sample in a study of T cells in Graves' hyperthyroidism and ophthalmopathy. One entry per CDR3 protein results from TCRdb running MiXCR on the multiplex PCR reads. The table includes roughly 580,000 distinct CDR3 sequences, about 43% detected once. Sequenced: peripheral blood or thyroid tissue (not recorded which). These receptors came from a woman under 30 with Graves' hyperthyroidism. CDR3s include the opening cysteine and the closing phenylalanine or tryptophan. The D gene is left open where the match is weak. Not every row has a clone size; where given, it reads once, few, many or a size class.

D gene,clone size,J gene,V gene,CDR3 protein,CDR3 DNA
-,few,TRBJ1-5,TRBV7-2,CASSLPAGLGGPQHF,TGTGCCAGCAGCCTTCCGGCAGGGCTAGGGGGGCCCCAGCATTTT
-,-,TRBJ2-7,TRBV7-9,CASSPRDHYEQYF,TGTGCCAGCAGCCCCCGGGACCACTACGAGCAGTACTTC
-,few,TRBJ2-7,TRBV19,CASSMLATNEQYF,TGTGCCAGTAGTATGCTAGCGACCAACGAGCAGTACTTC
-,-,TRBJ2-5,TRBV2,CASSGRDEGLFIQETQYF,TGTGCCAGCAGCGGGCGGGATGAAGGATTATTCATCCAAGAGACCCAGTACTTC
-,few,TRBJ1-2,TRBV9,CASSPPAEEPGGYTF,TGTGCCAGCAGCCCTCCCGCGGAGGAACCCGGTGGCTACACCTTC
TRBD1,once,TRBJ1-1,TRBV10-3,CAINSPGQGGTEAFF,TGTGCCATCAACTCACCGGGACAGGGCGGCACTGAAGCTTTCTTT
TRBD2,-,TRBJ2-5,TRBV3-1,CASSVSGGDLETQYF,TGTGCCAGCAGCGTCTCGGGAGGAGACCTGGAGACCCAGTACTTC
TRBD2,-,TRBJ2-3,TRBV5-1,CASTLGLAGDITDTQYF,TGCGCCAGCACCTTGGGACTAGCGGGAGATATTACAGATACGCAGTATTTT
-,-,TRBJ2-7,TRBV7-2,CASSFRRTYEQYF,TGTGCCAGCAGCTTCAGACGGACCTACGAGCAGTACTTC
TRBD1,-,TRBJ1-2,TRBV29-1,CSLQGYGYTF,TGCAGCTTACAGGGGTATGGCTACACCTTC
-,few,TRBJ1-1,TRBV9,CASSLFRDTEAFF,TGTGCCAGCAGCTTATTCAGGGACACTGAAGCTTTCTTT
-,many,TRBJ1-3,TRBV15,CATSRAYRAGNTIYF,TGTGCCACCAGCAGGGCTTATAGGGCTGGAAACACCATATATTTT
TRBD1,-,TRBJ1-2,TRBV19,CASSMGTGGDYGYTF,TGTGCCAGTAGTATGGGAACAGGGGGCGACTATGGCTACACCTTC
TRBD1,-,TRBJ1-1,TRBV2,CASSSRSRQGVAFF,TGTGCCAGCAGTTCAAGGTCCCGGCAGGGGGTAGCTTTCTTT
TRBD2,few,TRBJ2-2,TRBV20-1,CSATNPAGETGELFF,TGCAGTGCTACTAATCCAGCGGGAGAGACCGGGGAGCTGTTTTTT
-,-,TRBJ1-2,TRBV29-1,CSVSRPNGGPVGYTF,TGCAGCGTTTCACGCCCGAACGGGGGGCCGGTTGGCTACACCTTC
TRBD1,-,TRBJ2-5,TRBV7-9,CASSYRGFADETQYF,TGTGCCAGCAGCTACAGGGGTTTTGCAGATGAGACCCAGTACTTC
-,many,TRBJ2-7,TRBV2,CASTRTEYEQYF,TGTGCCAGCACCAGGACCGAATACGAGCAGTACTTC
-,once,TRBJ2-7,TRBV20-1,CSAQGPSEADHYEQYF,TGCAGTGCTCAAGGCCCATCCGAAGCGGATCACTACGAGCAGTACTTC
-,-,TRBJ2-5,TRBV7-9,CASSQGLRGGETQYF,TGTGCCAGCAGCCAAGGTCTAAGGGGCGGAGAGACCCAGTACTTC
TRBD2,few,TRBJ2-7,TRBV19,CASSISVYGRAYEQYF,TGTGCCAGTAGTATTTCGGTTTACGGGAGGGCGTACGAGCAGTACTTC
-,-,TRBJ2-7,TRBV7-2,CASSLITPGYEQYF,TGTGCCAGCAGTTTGATCACGCCTGGCTACGAGCAGTACTTC
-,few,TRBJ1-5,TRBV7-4,CASSLAGGIQPQHF,TGTGCCAGCAGCTTAGCGGGGGGCATTCAGCCCCAGCATTTT
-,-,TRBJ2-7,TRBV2,CASTWRGFSYEQYF,TGTGCCAGCACCTGGAGGGGGTTTTCCTACGAGCAGTACTTC
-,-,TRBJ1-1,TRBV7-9,CASSPTGPGTEAFF,TGTGCCAGCAGCCCTACGGGGCCGGGCACTGAAGCTTTCTTT
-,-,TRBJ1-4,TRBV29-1,CSVVGGVNEKLFF,TGCAGCGTTGTCGGAGGAGTCAATGAAAAACTGTTTTTT
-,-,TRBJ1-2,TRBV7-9,CASSLVQGTHGYTF,TGTGCCAGCAGCTTAGTGCAGGGGACTCATGGCTACACCTTC
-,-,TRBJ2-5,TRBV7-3,CASSVDVAGRETQYF,TGTGCCAGCAGCGTTGACGTGGCTGGGAGAGAGACCCAGTACTTC
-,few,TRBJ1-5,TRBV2,CASAVRENQPQHF,TGTGCCAGCGCGGTCAGGGAAAATCAGCCCCAGCATTTT
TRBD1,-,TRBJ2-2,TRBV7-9,CASSGTGIWRLFF,TGTGCCAGCAGCGGGACAGGAATTTGGAGGCTGTTTTTT
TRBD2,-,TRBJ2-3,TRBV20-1,CSAFRLAARSDTQYF,TGCAGTGCTTTTAGACTAGCGGCGAGATCAGATACGCAGTATTTT
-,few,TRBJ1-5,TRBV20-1,CSAPKLDSNQPQHF,TGCAGTGCCCCTAAGTTGGACAGCAATCAGCCCCAGCATTTT
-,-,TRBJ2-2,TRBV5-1,CASSFRGEVTGELFF,TGCGCCAGCAGCTTCAGGGGGGAAGTCACCGGGGAGCTGTTTTTT
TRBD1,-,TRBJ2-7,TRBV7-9,CASSLGPYRGQELLNEQYF,TGTGCCAGCAGCTTAGGGCCGTACAGGGGGCAGGAGTTACTGAACGAGCAGTACTTC
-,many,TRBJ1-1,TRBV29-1,CSVDGGTEAFF,TGCAGCGTTGACGGGGGCACTGAAGCTTTCTTT
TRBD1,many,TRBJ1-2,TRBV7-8,CASSLTRQGKNYGYTF,TGTGCCAGCAGCTTAACCCGACAGGGCAAGAACTATGGCTACACCTTC
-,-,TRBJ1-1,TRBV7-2,CASRGTLDTEAFF,TGTGCCAGCAGGGGAACCCTGGACACTGAAGCTTTCTTT
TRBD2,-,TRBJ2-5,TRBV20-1,CSAPRTSGQETQYF,TGCAGTGCTCCAAGGACTAGCGGCCAAGAGACCCAGTACTTC
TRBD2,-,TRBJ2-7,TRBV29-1,CSVELAGGILGDYEQYF,TGCAGCGTTGAGCTAGCGGGAGGGATCCTTGGGGACTACGAGCAGTACTTC
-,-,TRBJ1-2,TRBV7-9,CASSLNWRTSNYGYTF,TGCGCCAGCAGCCTAAACTGGCGGACATCTAACTATGGCTACACCTTC
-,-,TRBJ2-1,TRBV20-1,CSVGQGGDEQFF,TGCAGTGTCGGACAGGGAGGGGATGAGCAGTTCTTC
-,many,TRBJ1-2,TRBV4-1,CASSQTGTAFGYTF,TGCGCCAGCAGCCAGACCGGGACGGCCTTCGGCTACACCTTC
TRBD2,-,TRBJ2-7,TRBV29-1,CSVLIGLANSYEQYF,TGCAGCGTTTTGATTGGACTAGCGAACTCCTACGAGCAGTACTTC
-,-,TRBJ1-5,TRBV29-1,CSLSGDQPQHF,TGCAGCTTGAGCGGGGATCAGCCCCAGCATTTT
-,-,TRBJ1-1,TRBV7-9,CASSFVGGLEAFF,TGTGCCAGCAGCTTCGTTGGAGGCCTTGAAGCTTTCTTT
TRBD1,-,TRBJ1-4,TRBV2,CASSWTGVEEKLFF,TGTGCCAGCAGTTGGACAGGGGTAGAGGAAAAACTGTTTTTT